This T cell receptor beta chain was captured by sequencing in a study of blood T cell repertoires in COVID-19 (TCRdb year 2020). In the study overall: Samples from collaborators originated in the United States, Italy and Spain and spanned both the acute and convalescent phases of COVID-19. The material from the prospective study consisted of cDNA or gDNA derived from T cells, B-cell-depleted T cells, or PBMCs. Deeply sampled blood TCRbeta repertoires from subjects exposed to, actively infected with, or recovered from COVID-19 were included in the dataset. A freely available public database, intended as a resource for researchers studying the immune response to SARS-CoV-2, is where the repertoires were released. The samples were drawn from two sources: the first 160 participants of the ongoing ImmuneRACE study, and 1,254 subjects contributed by 6 global collaborators. A de-identified subject ID, COVID-19 status, age in years and sex were almost always included in the sample metadata. HLA class I and class II types, where available, came from metadata supplied by the sample provider rather than from assay-based typing.

Per the germline V gene, SGHRS is the CDR1 and YFSETQ is the CDR2. Spanning cysteine to phenylalanine, the CDR3 consists of 16 amino acids. The DNA shown is the 48-base CDR3, in frame from base 1. What the authors observed across the whole study: The quantity of clinical and demographic metadata differed by source and by participant and was supplied without curation.

The immunoSEQ Assay, a bias-controlled multiplex PCR, was used to amplify TCRbeta CDR3 regions from genomic DNA. The paper's processing steps were these. The number of nucleated cells in each sample was estimated by amplification of reference gene primers within the assay. Sequence reads were collapsed and filtered to measure the absolute abundance of every unique TCRbeta CDR3 rearrangement. Productive Simpson clonality was computed per sample as the square root of Simpson's diversity index over productive rearrangements. Held by TCRdb, this immuneACCESS table contains in-frame sequences only and omits some clones. Under half of the omission traces to an unresolved V gene where checked; the cause of the rest is unknown. The V and J calls and clone size are taken from that table; D and trimming were inferred from the DNA. The sample table contains under 300,000 clones; only one count was recorded for approximately 90% of them. The ten largest clones add up to 1.5% to 2% of the sample.

Of note for this clone: There is no known antigen for this receptor. Mismatch with germline at one junction end may stem from a read error.

Participants in the prospective study were enrolled through a virtual design, were aged about 18 to 90 years, and lived in about two dozen United States geographic areas. In the prospective study, cohorts were assigned on the basis of participant-reported clinical history obtained from a screening survey and a study questionnaire. Recovered participants in ImmuneRACE Cohort 3 were defined by two consecutive negative NP/OP PCR tests, clearance by a healthcare professional, or resolution of symptoms. Mobile phlebotomists in the prospective study collected whole blood, serum and a nasopharyngeal or oropharyngeal swab from every participant. Prospective study participants could optionally give additional blood draws and questionnaires over an approximately 2-month period. Before DNA extraction, prospective study blood samples were shipped either frozen or at room temperature.

The source of this sequence is a woman younger than 30 who had recovered from COVID-19. The sequencing input was PBMCs or T cells enriched from blood (not recorded which). This sequence uses TRBV5-1 and TRBJ1-1, with no reliable assignment of the D segment. The CDR3 in this case is CASSLEGVRSSAEAFF. The DNA reads as follows: TGCGCCAGCAGTTTGGAAGGCGTCCGGTCGAGCGCTGAAGCTTTCTTT.